This T cell receptor (beta chain) was observed in a study of CD8+CD57+ T cells in acquired aplastic anemia. Study at large: DNA recovered from sorted CD4+ and CD8+ cells had a mean of roughly 3 ug.

This clonotype was counted at least ten times. All sequencing subjects had displayed CD8+CD57+ cell expansion on flow cytometry. No therapy was given to patients before blood sampling. V lost 4 bases and J 2 bases, leaving 5 bases between the germline ends. From germline, CDR1 is SNHLY and CDR2 FYNNEI. This CDR3 has 12 residues. Profiles of TCR beta VDJ and CDR3 were generated from a genomic DNA template. TCRdb ran MiXCR on the reads and lists one entry per CDR3 protein. The sample has some 200,000 distinct CDR3 sequences, under 55% seen once. The sequencing input was sorted CD4+, CD8+, or CD8+CD57+ T cells (not recorded which) from PBMCs. The chain links TRBV2 to TRBJ1-2, with no clear D. This clonotype originated in a human donor with aplastic anemia. The CDR3 sequence is CASSAANYGYTF. CDR3 nucleotides: TGTGCCAGCAGTGCGGCAAACTATGGCTACACCTTC.